This is a list of T cell receptor beta chains from one sample in a study of Ad26.COV2.S vaccination and SARS-CoV-2 variants. TCRdb's copy holds only in-frame clones and misses some; the assay was immunoSEQ multiplex PCR. The repertoire holds fewer than 400,000 clones, 75% to 90% seen once, with 3.5% in the top ten. The specimen comprised peripheral blood, sampled in a trial of Ad26.COV2.S vaccine versus placebo. The receptors here all came from a person between 18 and 65 years old who received the Ad26.COV2.S COVID-19 vaccine or a placebo. The CDR3 runs from the conserved cysteine through the conserved F or W. The D gene is left open where the match is weak. Clone size is shown for a subset of rows, as once, few, many or a class of expanded clone.

size	J	V	D	CDR3	DNA
-	TRBJ2-3	TRBV5-1	TRBD2	CASSPRLAGADTQYF	TGCGCCAGCAGCCCTCGACTAGCGGGGGCAGATACGCAGTATTTT
once	TRBJ2-7	TRBV20-1	TRBD2	CSASRTSGFYEQYF	TGCAGTGCTAGTAGGACTAGCGGGTTCTACGAGCAGTACTTC
-	TRBJ2-7	TRBV14	-	CASSPDTAFPAEQYF	TGTGCCAGCAGCCCGGACACCGCTTTCCCAGCCGAGCAGTACTTC
-	TRBJ1-6	TRBV10-3	-	CAISVQERNSPLHF	TGTGCCATCAGTGTACAGGAAAGGAATTCACCCCTCCACTTT
-	TRBJ2-5	TRBV19	TRBD1	CASSIDGQGALETQYF	TGTGCCAGTAGTATAGATGGACAGGGGGCCTTAGAGACCCAGTACTTC
once	TRBJ1-2	TRBV5-6	-	CASSKYRPSRTYGYTF	TGTGCCAGCAGCAAATATCGGCCCTCCCGAACCTATGGCTACACCTTC
-	TRBJ2-2	TRBV19	TRBD1	CASSQQGAFTGELFF	TGTGCCAGTAGTCAACAGGGGGCTTTTACCGGGGAGCTGTTTTTT
-	TRBJ1-2	TRBV5-1	TRBD1	CASSRSGTDYGYTF	TGCGCCAGCAGCCGCTCCGGGACAGATTATGGCTACACCTTC
few	TRBJ2-5	TRBV6-2/TRBV6-3	-	CASSYIVFSIGQMNEESQYF	TGTGCCAGCAGTTACATCGTCTTCTCGATCGGACAGATGAACGAAGAGTCCCAGTACTTC
-	TRBJ2-7	TRBV4-2	-	CASSQEHTLPYEQYF	TGTGCCAGCAGCCAAGAGCATACGCTTCCCTACGAGCAGTACTTC
-	TRBJ1-1	TRBV5-1	-	CASSARELNTEAFF	TGCGCCAGCAGCGCCCGGGAACTGAACACTGAAGCTTTCTTT
once	TRBJ2-6	TRBV5-1	-	CASSLAFRAGANVLTF	TGCGCCAGCAGCTTGGCCTTCAGGGCTGGGGCCAACGTCCTGACTTTC
-	TRBJ1-4	TRBV3-1/TRBV3-2	-	CASSPEGSSEKLFF	TGTGCCAGCAGCCCAGAGGGGTCTAGTGAAAAACTGTTTTTT
-	TRBJ2-3	TRBV2	-	CARGAGESTDTQYF	TGTGCCAGAGGGGCCGGGGAAAGCACAGATACGCAGTATTTT
-	TRBJ1-2	TRBV27	TRBD1	CASSRTGGVYGYTF	TGTGCCAGCAGTCGAACAGGGGGGGTCTATGGCTACACCTTC
-	TRBJ2-3	TRBV5-4	TRBD2	CASSHRDYSTDTQYF	TGTGCCAGCAGCCACCGGGACTATAGCACAGATACGCAGTATTTT
-	TRBJ1-5	TRBV27	-	CASRKQVYQPQHF	TGTGCCAGCAGGAAACAGGTATATCAGCCCCAGCATTTT
-	TRBJ2-6	TRBV7-9	-	CASSLTGGANVLTF	TGTGCCAGCAGCTTAACAGGCGGGGCCAACGTCCTGACTTTC
-	TRBJ2-2	TRBV19	TRBD1	CASGQGAVGELFF	TGTGCCAGCGGACAGGGGGCGGTCGGGGAGCTGTTTTTT
-	TRBJ1-2	TRBV6-1	-	CASSDLNYGYTF	TGTGCCAGCAGTGATTTGAACTATGGCTACACCTTC
-	TRBJ1-2	TRBV13	TRBD1	CASSAWGGGASGYTF	TGTGCCAGCAGCGCCTGGGGAGGGGGCGCCTCTGGCTACACCTTC
once	TRBJ2-3	TRBV6-2/TRBV6-3	-	CASSYGSGRGTDTQYF	TGTGCCAGCAGTTACGGTTCTGGGCGGGGAACAGATACGCAGTATTTT
-	TRBJ1-4	TRBV4-2	TRBD1	CASSQTWDSQGGEKLFF	TGTGCCAGCAGCCAAACCTGGGACAGCCAAGGAGGCGAAAAACTGTTTTTT
-	TRBJ2-1	TRBV20-1	-	CSARDPREFF	TGCAGTGCTAGAGACCCTCGGGAGTTCTTC
-	TRBJ2-7	TRBV11-2	TRBD1	CASSGRDRGHEQYF	TGTGCCAGCAGCGGCCGGGACAGGGGCCACGAGCAGTACTTC
once	TRBJ1-2	TRBV6-5	-	CASTPTYRVNGYTF	TGTGCCAGCACCCCAACCTACAGGGTTAATGGCTACACCTTC
-	TRBJ1-3	TRBV14	-	CASSQDLAYNSGNTIYF	TGTGCCAGCAGCCAAGATCTGGCATACAACTCTGGAAACACCATATATTTT
few	TRBJ1-1	TRBV7-2	TRBD1	CASSSGQGWAEAFF	TGTGCCAGCAGCTCGGGACAGGGTTGGGCTGAAGCTTTCTTT
-	TRBJ2-1	TRBV2	-	CASRGLQISEQFF	TGTGCCAGCCGCGGGTTACAGATCTCAGAGCAGTTCTTC
-	TRBJ2-6	TRBV19	-	CASSADSIGTGANVLTF	TGTGCCAGTAGTGCCGACAGTATAGGGACAGGGGCCAACGTCCTGACTTTC
-	TRBJ1-2	TRBV18	TRBD1	CASSPLRDRMNGVYGYTF	TGTGCCAGCTCACCACTCCGGGACAGGATGAATGGGGTCTATGGCTACACCTTC
-	TRBJ2-3	TRBV19	TRBD1	CASSTVQGADTQYF	TGTGCCAGTAGTACGGTCCAGGGGGCAGATACGCAGTATTTT
-	TRBJ2-6	TRBV5-4	-	CASSLPGAAGANVLTF	TGTGCCAGCAGCTTGCCGGGGGCGGCTGGGGCCAACGTCCTGACTTTC
-	TRBJ1-1	TRBV29-1	TRBD1	CSVAGTERLDTEAFF	TGCAGCGTTGCCGGGACAGAACGATTGGACACTGAAGCTTTCTTT
-	TRBJ2-7	TRBV27	-	CASSLNGGYEQYF	TGTGCCAGCAGTTTAAATGGGGGTTACGAGCAGTACTTC
-	TRBJ1-2	TRBV4-3	-	CASSQLMPLERGVDYGYTF	TGCGCCAGCAGCCAACTTATGCCTCTAGAGCGGGGGGTAGACTATGGCTACACCTTC
-	TRBJ1-3	TRBV5-5	TRBD1	CASSLAPLGTAGNTIYF	TGTGCCAGCAGCTTGGCCCCCCTCGGGACAGCTGGAAACACCATATATTTT
once	TRBJ2-7	TRBV25-1	TRBD1	CASSITGGGESEQYF	TGTGCCAGCAGTATAACAGGGGGCGGTGAGTCCGAGCAGTACTTC
-	TRBJ2-7	TRBV5-1	TRBD2	CASSFAGEGYEQYF	TGCGCCAGCAGCTTTGCGGGGGAGGGCTACGAGCAGTACTTC
once	TRBJ2-1	TRBV29-1	TRBD2	CSVEGGLAVYNEQFF	TGCAGCGTTGAAGGTGGACTAGCGGTTTACAATGAGCAGTTCTTC
-	TRBJ1-2	TRBV5-1	TRBD1	CASSSRDRGHGYTF	TGCGCCAGCAGCTCCCGGGACAGGGGGCATGGCTACACCTTC
once	TRBJ2-3	TRBV10-1	TRBD1	CASSSGQITDTQYF	TGCGCCAGCAGTTCGGGACAGATCACAGATACGCAGTATTTT
once	TRBJ2-1	TRBV27	-	CASSLNSGNEQFF	TGTGCCAGCAGTTTAAATTCGGGCAATGAGCAGTTCTTC
once	TRBJ1-1	TRBV9	-	CASSVGLLNTEAFF	TGTGCCAGCAGCGTAGGGCTTCTGAACACTGAAGCTTTCTTT
-	TRBJ1-6	TRBV3-1/TRBV3-2	TRBD1	CASSQEGTANSPLHF	TGTGCCAGCAGCCAAGAGGGGACAGCTAATTCACCCCTCCACTTT
-	TRBJ2-4	TRBV4-1	-	CASSPIRERKNIQYF	TGCGCCAGCAGCCCTATCCGGGAGCGCAAAAACATTCAGTACTTC
-	TRBJ1-2	TRBV7-2	-	CASSHGQSANYGYTF	TGTGCCAGCAGCCATGGACAGTCCGCTAACTATGGCTACACCTTC
once	TRBJ1-2	TRBV7-2	-	CASTSTLDNLYGYTF	TGTGCCAGCACCTCAACCCTTGACAACCTCTATGGCTACACCTTC
-	TRBJ1-1	TRBV11-1	-	CASSFHGPRGAFF	TGTGCCAGCAGCTTTCACGGGCCTCGTGGAGCTTTCTTT
-	TRBJ2-3	TRBV19	-	CASSTGATWTDTQYF	TGTGCCAGTAGTACCGGGGCCACCTGGACAGATACGCAGTATTTT
-	TRBJ2-5	TRBV5-5	-	CASSLEINREETQYF	TGTGCCAGCAGCTTGGAGATAAACAGGGAAGAGACCCAGTACTTC
-	TRBJ1-1	TRBV30	-	CAWSVRAPEAFF	TGTGCCTGGAGTGTTAGGGCCCCTGAAGCTTTCTTT
once	TRBJ2-3	TRBV11-3	-	CASSLEGSRADTQYF	TGTGCCAGCAGCTTAGAAGGGTCCAGGGCAGATACGCAGTATTTT
-	TRBJ1-2	TRBV7-2	-	CASSPDRGGYTF	TGTGCCAGCAGCCCAGACAGAGGAGGGTACACCTTC
-	TRBJ2-7	TRBV27	-	CASSRDTAYEQYF	TGTGCCAGCAGTCGGGACACAGCCTACGAGCAGTACTTC
-	TRBJ1-1	TRBV3-1/TRBV3-2	-	CASSQEMNTEAFF	TGTGCCAGCAGCCAAGAGATGAACACTGAAGCTTTCTTT
few	TRBJ1-1	TRBV4-2	-	CASSQFQTEAFF	TGTGCCAGCAGCCAATTCCAGACTGAAGCTTTCTTT
-	TRBJ1-3	TRBV7-9	-	CASSSTGLGNTIYF	TGTGCCAGCAGCAGTACAGGGCTTGGAAACACCATATATTTT
-	TRBJ1-1	TRBV12-5	-	CASGMDIPGAEAFF	TGTGCTAGTGGTATGGACATTCCGGGGGCTGAAGCTTTCTTT